The 24 T cell receptor beta chains given below trace back to one sample, sequenced in a study of blood T cell repertoires in COVID-19. Clones were read by immunoSEQ multiplex PCR, and TCRdb kept only the in-frame ones, dropping some. The sample lists roughly 260,000 clones, approximately 92% occurring once. Material: peripheral blood. The origin of the receptors is a person aged 18 to 30 with COVID-19, enrolled during active disease.

This chain uses TRBV5-1 with TRBJ1-5; the D gene is possibly TRBD1 (5 bases). Per the germline V gene, CDR1 is SGHRS and CDR2 is YFSETQ. V gave up 0 bases and J gave up 7 bases, with 11 bases separating them. The CDR3 runs 14 residues. CDR3 sequence (DNA): TGCGCCAGCAGCTTGGACCCAGGGAAACAGCCCCAGCATTTT. This encodes CASSLDPGKQPQHF.

CDR3 nucleotides: TGTGCCAGCAGCTTATCCGGGACAGGGTCCCTGAAGGTTGAGCCCCAGCATTTT. It translates to CASSLSGTGSLKVEPQHF. The chain employs TRBV7-9 and TRBJ1-5; 9 nucleotides agree with TRBD1. The CDR3 is 18 amino acids. Germline trimming cut 2 bases from V and 8 bases from J; bases unmatched to any gene: 16. Germline CDR1 SEHNR, CDR2 FQNEAQ (reference sequence).

The rearrangement joins TRBV5-8 to TRBJ2-5; 13 nucleotides align to TRBD2. V gave up 1 base and J gave up 4 bases; unmatched junction bases: 10. This CDR3 is built from 18 residues. Germline V gives CDR1 SGHTS, CDR2 YDEGEE. This chain's CDR3 is CASSLPWSGLAGVETQYF. CDR3 in DNA: TGTGCCAGCAGCTTGCCCTGGAGTGGACTAGCGGGAGTAGAGACCCAGTACTTC.

This clone was detected only a few times. The chain has TRBV2 and TRBJ1-4, with D unclear. This CDR3 comprises 15 residues. From germline, CDR1 is SNHLY and CDR2 FYNNEI. Between the trimmed V and J ends, which lost 4 bases and 8 bases, there was a span of 17 bases. CDR3 amino acids: CASSASPSYGEKLFF. In DNA form, the CDR3 reads TGTGCCAGCAGTGCCTCGCCGAGCTACGGGGAAAAACTGTTTTTT.

This clone came up once. This chain joins TRBV6-2 or TRBV6-3 and TRBJ2-1; D remains ambiguous. The V gene lost 0 bases and the J gene lost 10 bases, with 10 bases spanning the gap. Germline V gene lookup returns CDR1 MNHEY and CDR2 SVGEGT. There are 13 residues in the CDR3. In DNA, the CDR3 is TGTGCCAGCAGTTACTCGATTCATGGCGAGCAGTTCTTC. Its translation: CASSYSIHGEQFF.

V is TRBV7-9 and J is TRBJ2-1; TRBD2 is a possible D gene (6 bases). The germline CDR1 and CDR2 sequences are SEHNR and FQNEAQ (reference sequence). Deletions cut 1 base from V and 3 bases from J, with 22 bases between. The CDR3 extends over 19 amino acids. The CDR3, as DNA: TGTGCCAGCAGCTTAGTCGGCGGGGAGAGGAGTCTTCTCTACAATGAGCAGTTCTTC. Translated, it gives CASSLVGGERSLLYNEQFF. The entire variable domain, with the rest obtained from reference TRBV7-9 and TRBJ2-1, is as follows: DTGVSQNPRHKITKRGQNVTFRCDPISEHNRLYWYRQTLGQGPEFLTYFQNEAQLEKSRLLSDRFSAERPKGSFSTLEIQRTEQGDSAMYLCASSLVGGERSLLYNEQFFGPGTRLTVL.

For the CDR3, the DNA is TGTGCCAGCAGCCATCGACTAGCGGGAGCGGTAGATACGCAGTATTTT. Protein: CASSHRLAGAVDTQYF. The chain uses TRBV3-1 (or the pseudogene TRBV3-2) and TRBJ2-3; TRBD2 matches 12 bases. CDR3 length equals 16 residues. Germline V gene lookup returns CDR1 LGHDT and CDR2 YNNKEL (reference sequence). V shed 3 bases and J 5 bases; nucleotides not matched to a gene: 6.

This chain uses TRBV28 with TRBJ2-7, with D perhaps TRBD1 (5 bases). Germline values: CDR1 MDHEN, CDR2 SYDVKM. The CDR3 sequence is 15 residues long. Trimming shortened V by 2 bases and J by 2 bases, and 13 bases separated the two germline ends. The CDR3 bases are TGTGCCAGCAGTTTAATAGGGGTTCGGGCCTACGAGCAGTACTTC. This gives the protein CASSLIGVRAYEQYF.

The J gene is TRBJ2-7, the V gene TRBV19; D ambiguous. CDR3 length: 15 residues. CDR1 and CDR2 (germline): LNHDA, SQIVND (reference sequence). Trimming left V 3 bases short and J 0 bases short, with 12 bases between. CDR3 region: CASSIGGSSSYEQYF. The CDR3 bases are TGTGCCAGTAGTATCGGCGGATCTAGCTCCTACGAGCAGTACTTC.

The genes are TRBV2 and TRBJ2-3; 7 nucleotides match TRBD1. Germline V CDR1 and CDR2: SNHLY, FYNNEI. The J segment lost 2 bases and the V segment lost 6 bases, leaving 5 bases of the junction unmatched. This CDR3 contains 14 residues. The CDR3 nucleotides are TGTGCCAGCAGCCCGCAGGGGGTCACAGATACGCAGTATTTT. It translates to CASSPQGVTDTQYF.

This clone was seen just once. The chain recombines TRBV7-9 with TRBJ2-5; 8 bases agree with TRBD2. CDR3 length: 14 residues. V shed 7 bases, J shed 3 bases, and the junction held 7 bases outside the gene matches. Germline-derived CDR1 and CDR2 are SEHNR and FQNEAQ (reference sequence). CDR3 sequence: CASTLGTSEETQYF. Here the CDR3 DNA reads TGTGCCAGCACCCTAGGGACTAGTGAAGAGACCCAGTACTTC.

This rearrangement joins TRBV18 to TRBJ1-1, with 10 bases that match TRBD1. Germline V gene sequence: CDR1 KGHSH, CDR2 LQKENI. J gave up 11 bases and V 5 bases, and 5 bases lay outside the gene matches. This CDR3 contains 12 residues. The CDR3 coding sequence is TGTGCCAGCTCAGACAGGGGGCGCGGGGCTTTCTTT. Protein sequence: CASSDRGRGAFF.

Turning to this clone: Other DNA sequences in the same sample also yield this CDR3. The chain uses TRBV5-1 and TRBJ2-1; D not resolved. The CDR3 consists of 14 residues. V shed 1 base and J shed 4 bases, with 9 bases lying between them. CDR1 and CDR2 from the germline V gene are SGHRS and YFSETQ. CDR3 residues: CASSLSGSYNEQFF. The CDR3 DNA is TGCGCCAGCAGCTTGTCTGGCAGTTACAATGAGCAGTTCTTC.

V usage is TRBV7-9 and J usage is TRBJ2-7; 7 bases fit TRBD1. The CDR3 has 14 residues. The germline CDR1 and CDR2 sequences are SEHNR and FQNEAQ (reference sequence). The trim removed 5 bases at V and 5 bases at J, leaving 9 bases unmatched. As DNA, the CDR3 is TGTGCCAGCAGCCCCCGAGGGACAGCTGACGAGCAGTACTTC. Amino acid sequence: CASSPRGTADEQYF.

V is TRBV4-1 and J is TRBJ2-1; 7 nucleotides agree with TRBD1. V was pared by 3 bases and J by 4 bases, with 6 bases of the junction left unmatched. This CDR3 spans 15 amino acids. The germline gives CDR1 MGHRA, CDR2 YSYEKL. CDR3 residues: CASSHDRDTYNEQFF. CDR3 nucleotides: TGCGCCAGCAGCCACGACAGGGATACTTACAATGAGCAGTTCTTC.

CDR3 sequence: CASSLVTGMANEKLFF. CDR3 coding DNA: TGTGCCAGCAGTTTAGTTACGGGAATGGCTAATGAAAAACTGTTTTTT. This chain uses TRBV27 with TRBJ1-4; D ambiguous. The germline V gene encodes CDR1 MNHEY and CDR2 SMNVEV (reference sequence). Trimming took 2 bases from V and 3 from J, leaving 13 bases between them. The CDR3 runs to 16 residues.

This chain uses TRBV3-1 (or the pseudogene TRBV3-2) with TRBJ2-3; TRBD2 aligns across 10 bases. CDR3 size: 20 residues. The V segment lost 4 bases and the J segment 0 bases; nucleotides outside the gene matches: 16. In germline, CDR1 is LGHDT, CDR2 YNNKEL (reference sequence). The CDR3 region is CASSPRLDPGLADSTDTQYF. The CDR3 DNA reads TGTGCCAGCAGCCCGCGACTCGACCCAGGACTAGCGGATAGCACAGATACGCAGTATTTT.

The chain has TRBV21-1 and TRBJ2-7; the table's D gene call, TRBD1, was not cross checked with the DNA. TRBV21-1 is labeled a pseudogene. This CDR3 is 17 amino acids long. The CDR3 sequence: CASSILPRQGFLYEQYF. CDR3 DNA sequence: TGTGCCAGCAGCATTCTTCCGCGACAGGGGTTTTTGTACGAGCAGTACTTC.

The chain carries TRBV24-1 and TRBJ2-7; D remains ambiguous. Looked up from germline, CDR1 is KGHDR and CDR2 is SFDVKD. V was shortened by 2 bases and J by 4 bases, with 2 bases between the two germline ends. The CDR3 runs to 11 residues. This chain's CDR3 is CATSDSYEQYF. CDR3 nucleotides: TGTGCCACCAGTGATTCGTACGAGCAGTACTTC.

This clone has only one observation. The chain employs TRBV7-9 and TRBJ1-5; D remains ambiguous. Germline V CDR1 and CDR2: SEHNR, FQNEAQ (reference sequence). V was trimmed by 2 bases and J by 4 bases, leaving 9 bases between them. The CDR3 totals 14 residues. CDR3 coding DNA: TGTGCCAGCAGCTTAATGGGCTCAAATCAGCCCCAGCATTTT. Its translation: CASSLMGSNQPQHF.

V and J are TRBV2 and TRBJ1-2; no clear D. The germline gives CDR1 SNHLY, CDR2 FYNNEI. Deletions cut 6 bases from V and 8 bases from J, with 19 bases between. CDR3 length equals 14 residues. CDR3 sequence reads: CASSGAQEVHGYTF. The CDR3 DNA sequence: TGTGCCAGCAGCGGAGCCCAAGAAGTGCACGGCTACACCTTC.

The table lists this clone with a count of one. This CDR3 is CARSLAAELGRQPQHF. CDR3 coding DNA: TGTGCCAGAAGCTTGGCCGCTGAGTTAGGGAGGCAGCCCCAGCATTTT. The chain recombines TRBV5-3 with TRBJ1-5; no clear D gene. TRBV5-3 is an ORF, and what it does is uncertain. V was trimmed by 0 bases and J by 7 bases, leaving 17 bases between them. The CDR3 covers 16 residues.

The rearrangement uses TRBV30 and TRBJ2-7; 9 nucleotides align to TRBD2. The CDR3 consists of 13 residues. The V segment lost 1 base and the J segment 9 bases; nucleotides outside the gene matches: 7. Germline-derived CDR1 and CDR2 are GTSNPN and SVGIG (reference sequence). The CDR3 nucleotides are TGTGCCTGGAGTGCCGGGACTAGCTTCGGGCAGTACTTC. As protein: CAWSAGTSFGQYF.

The gene calls are TRBV10-2 and TRBJ1-6; 7 bases map to TRBD1. Per germline, CDR1 WSHSY and CDR2 SAAADI. With 6 bases clipped from V and 9 bases from J, the junction kept 8 bases outside the gene matches. The CDR3 is 14 amino acids. The CDR3 nucleotides are TGCGCCAGCAGGCAGACAGGGCCCAGTTCACCCCTCCACTTT. This translates into CASRQTGPSSPLHF.